This T cell receptor (beta chain) appears in the sequencing data of a study of CD8 T cells in ankylosing spondylitis. Study observations and caveats: From matched ankylosing spondylitis synovial fluid, disease-linked clones were reportedly recovered at significantly enriched levels.

This CDR3 region has 14 residues. The V end lost 4 bases, the J end lost 4 bases, and 12 bases lay between the germline ends. Molecular-barcoded quantitative 5'-RACE produced these TCR beta libraries. Each CDR3 protein is one row after TCRdb ran MiXCR on the 5' RACE reads. The data hold fewer than 350,000 distinct CDR3 sequences, with roughly 11% observed a single time. This clonotype turned up a few times. No antigen is known for it. This chain links TRBV12-3 or TRBV12-4 with TRBJ2-3; D might be TRBD1 (5 bases). The receptor was derived from a female donor with ankylosing spondylitis or in good health (not recorded which). Source material: blood, either unsorted or a sorted T cell fraction (not recorded which). CDR3 in DNA: TGTGCCAGCAGTTGGCGGCAGGGTGCAGATACGCAGTATTTT. Translated, it gives CASSWRQGADTQYF.